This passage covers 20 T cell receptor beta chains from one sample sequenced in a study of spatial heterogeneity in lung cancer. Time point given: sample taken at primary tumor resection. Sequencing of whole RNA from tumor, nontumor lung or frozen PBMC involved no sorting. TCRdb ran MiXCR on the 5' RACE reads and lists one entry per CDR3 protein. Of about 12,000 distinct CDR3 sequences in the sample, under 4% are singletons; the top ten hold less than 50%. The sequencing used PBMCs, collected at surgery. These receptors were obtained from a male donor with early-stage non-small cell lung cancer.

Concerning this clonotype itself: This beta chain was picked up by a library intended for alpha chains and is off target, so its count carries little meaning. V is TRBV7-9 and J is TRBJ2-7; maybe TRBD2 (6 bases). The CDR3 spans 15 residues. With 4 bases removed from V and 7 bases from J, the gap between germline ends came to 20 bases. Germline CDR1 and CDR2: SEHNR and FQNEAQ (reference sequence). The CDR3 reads CASSSETSPAVEQYF. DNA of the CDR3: TGTGCCAGCAGCTCGGAGACTAGTCCCGCTGTGGAGCAGTACTTC.

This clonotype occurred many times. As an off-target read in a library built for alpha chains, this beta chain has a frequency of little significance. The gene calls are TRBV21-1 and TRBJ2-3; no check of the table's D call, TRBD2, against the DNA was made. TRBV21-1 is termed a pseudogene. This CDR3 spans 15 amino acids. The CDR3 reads CATRKSGYFTDTQYF. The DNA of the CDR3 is TGTGCCACCAGAAAAAGCGGCTACTTCACAGATACGCAGTATTTT.

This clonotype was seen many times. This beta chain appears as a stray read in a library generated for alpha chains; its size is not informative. The CDR3 reads CASSGGLGYYNEQFF. The CDR3 DNA reads TGCGCCAGCAGCGGGGGACTAGGGTACTACAATGAGCAGTTCTTC. V is TRBV5-1 and J is TRBJ2-1, with TRBD2 matching 8 bases. Germline CDR1 is SGHRS and CDR2 is YFSETQ. V was clipped by 4 bases and J by 3 bases; unmatched bases: 6. CDR3 size: 15 residues.

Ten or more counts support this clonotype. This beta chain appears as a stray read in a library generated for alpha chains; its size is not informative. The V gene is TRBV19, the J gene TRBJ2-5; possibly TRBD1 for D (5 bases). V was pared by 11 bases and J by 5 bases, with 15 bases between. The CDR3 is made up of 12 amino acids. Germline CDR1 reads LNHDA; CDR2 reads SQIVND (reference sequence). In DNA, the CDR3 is TGTGCCGTTGGGGCTTATGGGGAGACCCAGTACTTC. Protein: CAVGAYGETQYF.

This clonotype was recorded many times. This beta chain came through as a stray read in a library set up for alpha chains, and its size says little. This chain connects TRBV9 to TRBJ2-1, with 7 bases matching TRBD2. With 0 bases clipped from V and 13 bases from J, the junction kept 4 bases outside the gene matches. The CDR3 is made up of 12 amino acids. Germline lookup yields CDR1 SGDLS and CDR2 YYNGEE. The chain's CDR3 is CASSVVGGLQFF. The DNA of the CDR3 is TGTGCCAGCAGCGTAGTTGGGGGACTACAGTTCTTC.

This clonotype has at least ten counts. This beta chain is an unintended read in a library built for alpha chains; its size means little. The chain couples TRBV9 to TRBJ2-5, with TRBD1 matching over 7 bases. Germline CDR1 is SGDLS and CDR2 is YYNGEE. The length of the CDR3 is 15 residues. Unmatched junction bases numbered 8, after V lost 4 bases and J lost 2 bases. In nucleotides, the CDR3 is TGTGCCAGCAGCTTAAATGAGGGGGCACAAGAGACCCAGTACTTC. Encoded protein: CASSLNEGAQETQYF.

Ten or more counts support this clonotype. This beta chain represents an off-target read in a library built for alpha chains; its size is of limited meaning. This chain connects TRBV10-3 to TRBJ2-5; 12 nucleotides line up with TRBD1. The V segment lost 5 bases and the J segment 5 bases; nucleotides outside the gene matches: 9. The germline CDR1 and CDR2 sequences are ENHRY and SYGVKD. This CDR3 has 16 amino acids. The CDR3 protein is CAISSGTGGLTETQYF. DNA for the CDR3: TGTGCCATCAGTTCCGGGACAGGGGGCTTGACGGAGACCCAGTACTTC.

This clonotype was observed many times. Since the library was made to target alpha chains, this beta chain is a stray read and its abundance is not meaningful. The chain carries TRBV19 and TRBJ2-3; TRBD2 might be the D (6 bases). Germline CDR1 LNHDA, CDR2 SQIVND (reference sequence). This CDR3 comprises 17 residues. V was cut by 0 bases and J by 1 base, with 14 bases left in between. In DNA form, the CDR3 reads TGTGCCAGTAGTATAGATATGGAGGGAGGCCGCACAGATACGCAGTATTTT. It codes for CASSIDMEGGRTDTQYF.

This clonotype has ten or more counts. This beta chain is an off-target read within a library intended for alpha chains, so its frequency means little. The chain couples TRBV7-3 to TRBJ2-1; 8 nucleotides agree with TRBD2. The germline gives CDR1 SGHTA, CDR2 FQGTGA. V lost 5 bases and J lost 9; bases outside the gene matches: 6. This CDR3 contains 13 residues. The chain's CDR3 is CASSPGLVSEQFF. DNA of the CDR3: TGTGCCAGCAGCCCGGGACTAGTAAGTGAGCAGTTCTTC.

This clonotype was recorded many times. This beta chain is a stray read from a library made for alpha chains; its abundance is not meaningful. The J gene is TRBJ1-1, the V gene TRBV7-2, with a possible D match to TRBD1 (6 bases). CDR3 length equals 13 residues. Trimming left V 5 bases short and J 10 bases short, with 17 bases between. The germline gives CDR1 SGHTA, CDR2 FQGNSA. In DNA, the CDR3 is TGTGCCAGCAGCCCCCATTGGGGGGCTGGAGCTTTCTTT. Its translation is CASSPHWGAGAFF.

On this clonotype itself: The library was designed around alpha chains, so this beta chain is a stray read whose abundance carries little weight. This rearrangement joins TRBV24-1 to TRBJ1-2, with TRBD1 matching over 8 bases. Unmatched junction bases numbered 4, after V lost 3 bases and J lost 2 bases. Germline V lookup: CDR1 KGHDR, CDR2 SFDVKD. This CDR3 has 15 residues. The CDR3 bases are TGTGCCACCAGTGATGCCCGGACAGGGAACTATGGCTACACCTTC. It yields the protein CATSDARTGNYGYTF.

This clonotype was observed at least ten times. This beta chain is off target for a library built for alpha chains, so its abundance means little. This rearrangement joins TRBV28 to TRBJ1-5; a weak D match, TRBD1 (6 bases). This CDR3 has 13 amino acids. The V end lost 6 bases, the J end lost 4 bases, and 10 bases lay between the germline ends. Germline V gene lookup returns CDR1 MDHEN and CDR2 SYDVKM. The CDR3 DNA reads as TGTGCCAGCAGGCTACAGGGTAATCAGCCCCAGCATTTT. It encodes CASRLQGNQPQHF. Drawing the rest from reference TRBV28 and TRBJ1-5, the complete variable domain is DVKVTQSSRYLVKRTGEKVFLECVQDMDHENMFWYRQDPGLGLRLIYFSYDVKMKEKGDIPEGYSVSREKKERFSLILESASTNQTSMYLCASRLQGNQPQHFGDGTRLSIL.

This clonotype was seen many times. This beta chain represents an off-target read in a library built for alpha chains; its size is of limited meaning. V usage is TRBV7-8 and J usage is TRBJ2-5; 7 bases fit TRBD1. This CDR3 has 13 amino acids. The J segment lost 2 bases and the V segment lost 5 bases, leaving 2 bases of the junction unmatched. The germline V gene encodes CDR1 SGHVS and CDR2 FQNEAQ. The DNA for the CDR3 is TGTGCCAGCAGCCCGGACAGGCAAGAGACCCAGTACTTC. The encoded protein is CASSPDRQETQYF. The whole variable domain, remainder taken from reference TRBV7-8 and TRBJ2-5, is GAGVSQSPRYKVAKRGQDVALRCDPISGHVSLFWYQQALGQGPEFLTYFQNEAQLDKSGLPSDRFFAERPEGSVSTLKIQRTQQEDSAVYLCASSPDRQETQYFGPGTRLLVL.

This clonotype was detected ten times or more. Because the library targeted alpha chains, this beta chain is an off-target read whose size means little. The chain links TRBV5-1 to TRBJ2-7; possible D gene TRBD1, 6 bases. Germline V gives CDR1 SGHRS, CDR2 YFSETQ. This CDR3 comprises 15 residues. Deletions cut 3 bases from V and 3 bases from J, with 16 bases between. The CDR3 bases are TGCGCCAGCAGCTCGGACAGTGCCGGGCGCTACGAGCAGTACTTC. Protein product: CASSSDSAGRYEQYF. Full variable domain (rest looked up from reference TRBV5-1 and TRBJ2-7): KAGVTQTPRYLIKTRGQQVTLSCSPISGHRSVSWYQQTPGQGLQFLFEYFSETQRNKGNFPGRFSGRQFSNSRSEMNVSTLELGDSALYLCASSSDSAGRYEQYFGPGTRLTVT.

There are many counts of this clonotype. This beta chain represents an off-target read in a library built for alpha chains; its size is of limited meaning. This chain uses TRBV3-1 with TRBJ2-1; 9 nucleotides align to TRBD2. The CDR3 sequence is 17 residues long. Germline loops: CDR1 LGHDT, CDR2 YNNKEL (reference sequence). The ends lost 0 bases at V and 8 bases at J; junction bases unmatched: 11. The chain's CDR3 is CASSQEFSLAGADEQFF. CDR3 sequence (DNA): TGTGCCAGCAGCCAAGAGTTCTCCTTAGCGGGAGCGGATGAGCAGTTCTTC.

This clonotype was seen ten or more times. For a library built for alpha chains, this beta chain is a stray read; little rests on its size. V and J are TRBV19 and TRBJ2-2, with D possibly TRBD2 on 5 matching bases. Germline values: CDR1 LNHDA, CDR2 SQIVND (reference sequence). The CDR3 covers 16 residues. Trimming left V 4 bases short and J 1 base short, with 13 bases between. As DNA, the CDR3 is TGTGCCAGTAGTACCCTCCCCGGGAAGAACACCGGGGAGCTGTTTTTT. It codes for CASSTLPGKNTGELFF. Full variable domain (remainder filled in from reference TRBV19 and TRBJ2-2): DGGITQSPKYLFRKEGQNVTLSCEQNLNHDAMYWYRQDPGQGLRLIYYSQIVNDFQKGDIAEGYSVSREKKESFPLTVTSAQKNPTAFYLCASSTLPGKNTGELFFGEGSRLTVL.

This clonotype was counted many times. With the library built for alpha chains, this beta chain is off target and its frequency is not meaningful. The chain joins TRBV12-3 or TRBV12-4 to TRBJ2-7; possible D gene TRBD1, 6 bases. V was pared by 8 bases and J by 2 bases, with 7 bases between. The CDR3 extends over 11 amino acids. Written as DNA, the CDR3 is TGTGCCAGCGGGACACCCTACGAGCAGTACTTC. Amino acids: CASGTPYEQYF.

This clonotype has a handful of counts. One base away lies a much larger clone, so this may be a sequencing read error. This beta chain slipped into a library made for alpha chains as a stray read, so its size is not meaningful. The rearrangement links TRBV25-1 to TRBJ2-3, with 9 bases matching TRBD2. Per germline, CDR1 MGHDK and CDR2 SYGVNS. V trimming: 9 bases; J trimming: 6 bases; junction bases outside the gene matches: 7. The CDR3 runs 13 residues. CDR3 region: CARSSSGADTQYF. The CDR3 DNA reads TGTGCCAGGAGTTCTAGCGGGGCGGATACGCAGTATTTT.

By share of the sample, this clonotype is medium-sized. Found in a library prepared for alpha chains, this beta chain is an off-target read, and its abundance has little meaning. The CDR3: CSAAPGAEGAQYF. The CDR3 DNA reads TGCAGCGCTGCCCCCGGGGCAGAGGGAGCCCAGTACTTC. This chain joins TRBV29-1 and TRBJ2-5; the D gene could be TRBD1 or TRBD2 (5 bases each). This CDR3 has 13 amino acids. Germline CDR1 and CDR2: SQVTM and ANQGSEA. V lost 7 bases and J lost 9, with 21 bases in between. The full variable domain, completed using reference TRBV29-1 and TRBJ2-5, is SAVISQKPSRDICQRGTSLTIQCQVDSQVTMMFWYRQQPGQSLTLIATANQGSEATYESGFVIDKFPISRPNLTFSTLTVSNMSPEDSSIYLCSAAPGAEGAQYFGPGTRLLVL.

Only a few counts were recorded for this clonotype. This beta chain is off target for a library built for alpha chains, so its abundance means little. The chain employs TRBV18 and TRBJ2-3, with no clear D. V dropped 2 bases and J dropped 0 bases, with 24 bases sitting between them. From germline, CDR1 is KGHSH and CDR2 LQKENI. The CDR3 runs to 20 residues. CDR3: CASSPSYSTRAETSTDTQYF. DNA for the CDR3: TGTGCCAGCTCACCATCGTATTCAACTCGGGCGGAGACTAGCACAGATACGCAGTATTTT.